These 30 T cell receptor beta chains share one sample of origin, sequenced in a study of cytomegalovirus exposure and HLA in healthy donors. In the PCR, 60 Vbeta and 13 Jbeta primers were used. Here immunoSEQ multiplex PCR was the method, and the copy in TCRdb shows in-frame clones only, minus some. The table has about 140,000 clones, under 70% seen once; the top ten hold over 5%. The sequencing sample was made of PBMCs. These receptors were collected from a woman aged 55-69 years in good health and CMV-seronegative.

This chain uses TRBV7-6 with TRBJ2-1; 9 positions match TRBD1. This CDR3 contains 15 residues. The V gene's germline CDR1 is SGHVS and CDR2 FNYEAQ. V was clipped by 7 bases and J by 2 bases; unmatched bases: 6. Here the CDR3 DNA reads TGTGCCAGCAAGATGGACAGGGGAACCTACAATGAGCAGTTCTTC. Its translation is CASKMDRGTYNEQFF.

This CDR3 reads CASRPTGYTEAFF. DNA for the CDR3: TGTGCCAGCAGACCGACAGGGTACACTGAAGCTTTCTTT. This chain connects TRBV28 to TRBJ1-1, with 7 bases matching TRBD1. The CDR3 length is 13 residues. The V gene end was trimmed by 6 bases and the J gene end by 3 bases; junction bases not matched to a gene: 4. Germline V CDR1 and CDR2: MDHEN, SYDVKM.

The sample holds a few counts of this clone. The rearrangement joins TRBV18 to TRBJ2-7; possibly TRBD1 for D (5 bases). Germline CDR1 and CDR2: KGHSH and LQKENI. The CDR3 extends over 16 amino acids. V gave up 3 bases and J gave up 3 bases, with 18 bases separating them. The CDR3 nucleotides are TGTGCCAGCTCACCGACCCTGGCAGGGAACAACTACGAGCAGTACTTC. Amino acids: CASSPTLAGNNYEQYF.

The chain uses TRBV4-3 and TRBJ2-3, with 7 bases lining up with TRBD2. Germline lookup yields CDR1 LGHNA and CDR2 YSLEER. Trimming took 0 bases from V and 4 from J; bases not matched to a gene: 4. The CDR3 runs 15 residues. The CDR3, as DNA: TGCGCCAGCAGCCAAGATTTTCTAGCGGCAGATACGCAGTATTTT. This sequence encodes CASSQDFLAADTQYF.

The V gene is TRBV4-3, the J gene TRBJ2-1; 10 bases align to TRBD2. After removal of 4 bases from V and 5 bases from J, the junction contained 5 bases not matched to a gene. Germline assignment: CDR1 LGHNA and CDR2 YSLEER. The CDR3 is 15 residues long. CDR3 in DNA: TGCGCCAGCAGCCGGACTAGCGGTACCCACAATGAGCAGTTCTTC. Translation gives CASSRTSGTHNEQFF.

This chain joins TRBV9 and TRBJ1-4; no reliable D call. V was cut by 0 bases and J by 4 bases, with 10 bases left in between. This CDR3 has 15 residues. Germline CDR1 SGDLS, CDR2 YYNGEE. The CDR3 here is CASSVGQNLNEKLFF. Here the CDR3 DNA reads TGTGCCAGCAGCGTAGGGCAGAACCTTAATGAAAAACTGTTTTTT.

This clone came up once. The junction and the germline gene differ at one end; a read error may be behind it. V gene TRBV7-2 combines with J gene TRBJ2-1; maybe TRBD2 (5 bases). The CDR3 totals 15 residues. Germline lookup yields CDR1 SGHTA and CDR2 FQGNSA. The CDR3 bases are TGTGCCAGCACCTTAGATCGGGGTTCCTACAATGAGCAGTTCTTC. Its translation is CASTLDRGSYNEQFF.

The gene calls are TRBV6-5 and TRBJ2-7, with 11 bases aligning to TRBD2. Germline V gene data show CDR1 as MNHEY and CDR2 as SVGAGI. This CDR3 spans 14 amino acids. V lost 6 bases to trimming and J lost 2 bases; unmatched junction nucleotides: 3. CDR3 region: CASRISGGAYEQYF. The CDR3 DNA follows: TGTGCCAGCAGAATTAGCGGGGGGGCCTACGAGCAGTACTTC.

The chain combines TRBV7-2 with TRBJ2-3; D unclear. V lost 7 bases, J lost 3 bases, and 5 bases lay in between. This CDR3 region has 11 residues. Germline assignment: CDR1 SGHTA and CDR2 FQGNSA. The CDR3 coding sequence is TGTGCCAGCACCAGTACAGATACGCAGTATTTT. It specifies CASTSTDTQYF.

CDR3 sequence: CASSVASGRTYNEQFF. CDR3 nucleotide sequence: TGTGCCAGCAGCGTAGCCAGCGGGAGGACTTACAATGAGCAGTTCTTC. The V and J genes are TRBV9 and TRBJ2-1; 9 bases are shared with TRBD2. V lost 0 bases and J lost 4; bases outside the gene matches: 5. This CDR3 is built from 16 residues. The germline CDR1 and CDR2 sequences are SGDLS and YYNGEE. The entire variable domain, with the rest obtained from reference TRBV9 and TRBJ2-1, is as follows: DSGVTQTPKHLITATGQRVTLRCSPRSGDLSVYWYQQSLDQGLQFLIQYYNGEERAKGNILERFSAQQFPDLHSELNLSSLELGDSALYFCASSVASGRTYNEQFFGPGTRLTVL.

J is TRBJ2-1 and V is TRBV7-2; 7 bases are shared with TRBD1. The CDR3 is 17 residues long. Germline-derived CDR1 and CDR2 are SGHTA and FQGNSA. V gave up 5 bases and J gave up 7 bases; unmatched junction bases: 17. CDR3 DNA: TGTGCCAGCAGCCGCGAAACTATATACAGGGGAACGAATGAGCAGTTCTTC. Residues: CASSRETIYRGTNEQFF.

The CDR3 loop reads CASSPGGSGETQYF. CDR3 DNA: TGTGCCAGCAGCCCCGGAGGGTCGGGAGAGACCCAGTACTTC. The gene calls are TRBV6-1 and TRBJ2-5; D may be TRBD2 (6 bases). Germline CDR1 reads MNHNS; CDR2 reads SASEGT. V lost 6 bases to trimming and J lost 4 bases, with 15 bases between them. The CDR3 length is 14 residues.

The chain joins TRBV29-1 to TRBJ2-3; TRBD2 agrees at 9 bases. The CDR3 sequence is 16 residues long. The trim removed 4 bases at V and 2 bases at J, leaving 10 bases unmatched. Germline values: CDR1 SQVTM, CDR2 ANQGSEA. As DNA, the CDR3 is TGCAGCGTTGGCGGGAGGGTAGGGGGGCTCACAGATACGCAGTATTTT. Amino acids: CSVGGRVGGLTDTQYF.

The V and J genes are TRBV2 and TRBJ2-6, with 7 positions matching TRBD1. The trim removed 5 bases at V and 1 base at J, leaving 5 bases unmatched. Germline V gives CDR1 SNHLY, CDR2 FYNNEI. The CDR3 is made up of 16 amino acids. This chain's CDR3 is CASSQAGGSGANVLTF. The CDR3 nucleotides read TGTGCCAGCAGTCAGGCAGGGGGTTCTGGGGCCAACGTCCTGACTTTC.

The chain recombines TRBV7-9 with TRBJ2-1; D is unresolved. The CDR3 has 16 amino acids. The V end was cut by 4 bases, the J end by 2 bases, with 15 bases between. In germline, CDR1 is SEHNR, CDR2 FQNEAQ (reference sequence). The CDR3 protein is CASSSLSLSAYNEQFF. CDR3 sequence (DNA): TGTGCCAGCAGCTCCCTCTCACTTTCCGCCTACAATGAGCAGTTCTTC.

The CDR3 region has the DNA TGCGCCAGCAGCCATACTAGCGGGGGTTACTACGAGCAGTACTTC. The encoded protein is CASSHTSGGYYEQYF. The chain combines TRBV4-3 with TRBJ2-7; 11 nucleotides line up with TRBD2. The V and J ends lost 3 bases and 3 bases, in that order; junction bases with no gene match: 4. The CDR3 is 15 residues long. Per the germline V gene, CDR1 is LGHNA and CDR2 is YSLEER.

The V call is TRBV7-6, the J call TRBJ2-7, with unresolved D. The CDR3 spans 16 residues. Germline V lookup: CDR1 SGHVS, CDR2 FNYEAQ. Trimming stripped 3 bases from V and 0 bases from J, with 15 bases between. The CDR3 DNA is TGTGCCAGCAGCTTGGCCCCTCTGGGCAGCTCCTACGAGCAGTACTTC. Translating it yields CASSLAPLGSSYEQYF.

This clone was seen a few times. The DNA for the CDR3 is TGTGCCAGCAGCCGAGGGACAGTCTATGGCTACACCTTC. It is translated as CASSRGTVYGYTF. The chain links TRBV7-9 to TRBJ1-2, with 7 bases lining up with TRBD1. CDR1 SEHNR and CDR2 FQNEAQ come from the germline V gene (reference sequence). This CDR3 contains 13 residues. The junction had 4 bases not matched to a gene; V was cut back by 5 bases and J by 4 bases.

This chain joins TRBV7-2 and TRBJ1-1; D is uncertain. V dropped 3 bases and J dropped 1 base, with 6 bases sitting between them. From germline, CDR1 is SGHTA and CDR2 FQGNSA. CDR3 length: 13 amino acids. The CDR3 nucleotides read TGTGCCAGCAGCTTGGAGGGGAACACTGAAGCTTTCTTT. Translating gives CASSLEGNTEAFF. The variable domain in full, completed from reference TRBV7-2 and TRBJ1-1, reads GAGVSQSPSNKVTEKGKDVELRCDPISGHTALYWYRQSLGQGLEFLIYFQGNSAPDKSGLPSDRFSAERTGGSVSTLTIQRTQQEDSAVYLCASSLEGNTEAFFGQGTRLTVV.

Points on this clone: Other DNA sequences in the same sample also yield this CDR3. The chain links TRBV7-8 to TRBJ1-1, with 12 nucleotides matching TRBD1. The CDR3 totals 19 residues. After removal of 3 bases from V and 1 base from J, the junction contained 12 bases not matched to a gene. The germline gives CDR1 SGHVS, CDR2 FQNEAQ. Written as DNA, the CDR3 is TGTGCCAGCAGCTTTTTTGGCTTTGGGACAGGGGGCGAGAACACTGAAGCTTTCTTT. Translation gives CASSFFGFGTGGENTEAFF.

This clone was counted between two and nine times. The genes are TRBV7-6 and TRBJ2-3, with TRBD2 identical over 9 bases. The trim removed 1 base at V and 3 bases at J, leaving 5 bases unmatched. The CDR3 totals 16 residues. Germline V lookup: CDR1 SGHVS, CDR2 FNYEAQ. The CDR3 DNA is TGTGCCAGCAGCTTAGGGTCTAGCGGGATAACAGATACGCAGTATTTT. Translation: CASSLGSSGITDTQYF. The variable domain in full, with the rest retrieved from reference TRBV7-6 and TRBJ2-3, is GAGVSQSPRYKVTKRGQDVALRCDPISGHVSLYWYRQALGQGPEFLTYFNYEAQQDKSGLPNDRFSAERPEGSISTLTIQRTEQRDSAMYRCASSLGSSGITDTQYFGPGTRLTVL.

CDR3 nucleotides: TGCGCCAGCAGCTCTTCACTGCTAGCCCAGTACTTC. Protein: CASSSSLLAQYF. The chain recombines TRBV5-1 with TRBJ2-5; D gene unclear. The CDR3 spans 12 residues. V lost 3 bases, J lost 9 bases, and 12 bases lay in between. The germline gives CDR1 SGHRS, CDR2 YFSETQ.

The rearrangement uses TRBV11-2 and TRBJ2-3; tentative D call: TRBD1 (6 bases). The CDR3 totals 15 residues. Germline-derived CDR1 and CDR2 are SGHAT and FQNNGV. Trimming cost V 5 bases and J 2 bases, with 14 bases left between them. The chain's CDR3 is CASSVGAVYTDTQYF. The CDR3 DNA follows: TGTGCCAGCAGCGTGGGGGCGGTTTACACAGATACGCAGTATTTT.

The chain joins TRBV19 to TRBJ1-5, with a weak D call TRBD1 (5 bases). V lost 6 bases and J lost 0, with 9 bases in between. Germline CDR1 and CDR2: LNHDA and SQIVND (reference sequence). The CDR3 runs to 14 residues. CDR3 residues: CASRRQPSNQPQHF. The CDR3 DNA sequence: TGTGCCAGTAGGCGACAGCCTAGCAATCAGCCCCAGCATTTT.

The chain employs TRBV14 and TRBJ1-3; D remains ambiguous. This CDR3 spans 15 amino acids. V lost 0 bases and J lost 4, with 10 bases in between. Germline V CDR1 and CDR2: SGHDN, FVKESK. The CDR3, as DNA: TGTGCCAGCAGCCAAGAGCGGGGAATCGGAAACACCATATATTTT. As protein: CASSQERGIGNTIYF.

The chain has TRBV27 and TRBJ2-1, with TRBD2 matching over 7 bases. The V segment lost 1 base and the J segment 4 bases; nucleotides outside the gene matches: 7. Germline V gene data show CDR1 as MNHEY and CDR2 as SMNVEV (reference sequence). There are 16 residues in the CDR3. CDR3 loop: CASSLFLAAGYNEQFF. DNA for the CDR3: TGTGCCAGCAGTTTATTTCTAGCGGCAGGGTACAATGAGCAGTTCTTC.

CDR3 region: CATSRPSGRVGQETQYF. The CDR3, as DNA: TGTGCCACCAGCAGGCCCTCCGGGAGGGTAGGACAAGAGACCCAGTACTTC. This chain joins TRBV15 and TRBJ2-5; the match to TRBD2 covers 8 bases. After removal of 3 bases from V and 2 bases from J, the junction contained 11 bases not matched to a gene. The CDR3 covers 17 residues. Per germline, CDR1 LNHNV and CDR2 YYDKDF (reference sequence). The entire variable domain, with the rest obtained from reference TRBV15 and TRBJ2-5, is as follows: DAMVIQNPRYQVTQFGKPVTLSCSQTLNHNVMYWYQQKSSQAPKLLFHYYDKDFNNEADTPDNFQSRRPNTSFCFLDIRSPGLGDTAMYLCATSRPSGRVGQETQYFGPGTRLLVL.

The CDR3 DNA reads TGTGCCAGCACCTCCTGGGGGGGACAGGGGACGAACACTGAAGCTTTCTTT. Translating gives CASTSWGGQGTNTEAFF. The chain recombines TRBV28 with TRBJ1-1, with 10 bases fitting TRBD1. Looked up from germline, CDR1 is MDHEN and CDR2 is SYDVKM. The ends lost 7 bases at V and 1 base at J; junction bases unmatched: 12. This CDR3 spans 17 amino acids.

The V gene is TRBV10-3, the J gene TRBJ2-1; 7 nucleotides agree with TRBD2. The V gene's germline CDR1 is ENHRY and CDR2 SYGVKD. CDR3 length: 14 amino acids. V gave up 4 bases and J gave up 2 bases; unmatched junction bases: 2. The CDR3 loop is CAISGRGAYNEQFF. The CDR3 bases are TGTGCCATCAGTGGCCGGGGGGCCTACAATGAGCAGTTCTTC.

This chain joins TRBV27 and TRBJ2-1; TRBD2 matches 11 bases. Unmatched junction bases numbered 16, after V lost 3 bases and J lost 9 bases. In germline, CDR1 is MNHEY, CDR2 SMNVEV (reference sequence). The CDR3 is 18 residues long. For the CDR3, the DNA is TGTGCCAGCAGTTTCCTTAGCGGGAGGGCCTTCCCCAATGGTGAGCAGTTCTTC. It yields the protein CASSFLSGRAFPNGEQFF.